This T cell receptor beta chain was observed in a study of blood T cell repertoires in COVID-19. Study context: Collection of acute and convalescent COVID-19 samples took place in the United States, Italy and Spain. PBMCs, B-cell-depleted T cells, or T cells provided the cDNA or gDNA that made up the material.

The table came from immunoSEQ multiplex PCR; TCRdb's copy has only in-frame clones and leaves some out. The sample consists of hundreds of thousands of clones, around nine tenths of them appearing once. Membership in each cohort depended on participant-reported clinical history. This CDR3 is built from 17 residues. The V end lost 0 bases, the J end lost 7 bases, and 16 bases lay between the germline ends. Germline V lookup: CDR1 MNHNS, CDR2 SASEGT. Source material: PBMCs or T cells enriched from blood (not recorded which). The V and J genes are TRBV6-1 and TRBJ1-6; weak D call: TRBD1 (5 bases). The sequence derives from a woman in her 50s who had been exposed to COVID-19. The CDR3 DNA reads as TGTGCCAGCAGTGAAGCGCTTAGGAGGGGCAGAAATTCACCCCTCCACTTT. This encodes CASSEALRRGRNSPLHF.